In its sample, the clone carrying this T cell receptor (beta chain) was seen a few times. Its antigen remains unidentified. The CDR3 totals 14 residues. V was cut by 0 bases and J by 2 bases, with 8 bases left in between. Germline values: CDR1 SGDLS, CDR2 YYNGEE. The data belong to a study of OX40 agonist ivuxolimab in advanced cancers. Across the study: Patients in the trial were receiving intravenous ivuxolimab every 2 weeks, at doses of 0.01 to 10 mg/kg. At approximately 80% male, the cohort had a mean age of 60 years, ranging from about 20 to 79.

Study outcomes and limitations: There were, on average, more expanded clones in CD8+ T cells than in CD4+. Some of the lowest clonal expansion was seen in partial responders at 0.1-3.0 mg/kg.

Profiled with immunoSEQ multiplex PCR; TCRdb holds only in-frame clones, not every one. The table has roughly 60,000 clones, roughly 83% seen once; the top ten hold around 2.7%. This clonotype was obtained from an adult with an advanced solid tumor such as melanoma, head and neck, liver or kidney cancer. The source material was CD4+ or CD8+ T cells sorted from blood, sampled in a trial of the OX40 agonist ivuxolimab. The J gene is TRBJ2-5, the V gene TRBV9; no firm D call. CDR3 nucleotides: TGTGCCAGCAGCGTAGCCCAGAAACAAGAGACCCAGTACTTC. Protein: CASSVAQKQETQYF.